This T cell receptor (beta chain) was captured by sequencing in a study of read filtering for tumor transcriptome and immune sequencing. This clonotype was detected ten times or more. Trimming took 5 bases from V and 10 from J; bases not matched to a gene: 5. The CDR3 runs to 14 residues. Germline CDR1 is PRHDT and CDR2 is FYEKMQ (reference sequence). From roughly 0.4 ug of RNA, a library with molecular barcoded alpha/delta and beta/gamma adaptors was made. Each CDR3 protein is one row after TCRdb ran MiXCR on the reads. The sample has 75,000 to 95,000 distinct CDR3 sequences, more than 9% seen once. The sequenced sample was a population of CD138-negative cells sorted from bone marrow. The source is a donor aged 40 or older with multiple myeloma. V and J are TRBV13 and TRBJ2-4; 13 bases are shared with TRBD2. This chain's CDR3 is CASSRGTSGNIQYF. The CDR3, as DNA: TGTGCCAGCAGCCGCGGGACTAGCGGGAATATTCAGTACTTC.